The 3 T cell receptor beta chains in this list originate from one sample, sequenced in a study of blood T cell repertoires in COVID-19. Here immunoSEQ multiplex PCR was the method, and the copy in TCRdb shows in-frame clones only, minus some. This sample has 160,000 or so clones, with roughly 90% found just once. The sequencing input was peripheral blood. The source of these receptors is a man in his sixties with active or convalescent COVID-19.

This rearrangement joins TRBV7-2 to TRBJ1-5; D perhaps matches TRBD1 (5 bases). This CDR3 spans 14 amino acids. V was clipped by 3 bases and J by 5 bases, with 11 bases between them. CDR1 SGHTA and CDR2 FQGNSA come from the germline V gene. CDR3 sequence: CASSLSGSHQPQHF. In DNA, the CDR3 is TGTGCCAGCAGCTTGTCAGGGTCTCATCAGCCCCAGCATTTT.

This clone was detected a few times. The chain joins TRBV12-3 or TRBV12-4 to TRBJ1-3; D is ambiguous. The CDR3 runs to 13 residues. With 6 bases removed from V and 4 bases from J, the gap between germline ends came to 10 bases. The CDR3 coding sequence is TGTGCCAGCAGATTTTTATCCGGAAACACCATATATTTT. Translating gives CASRFLSGNTIYF.

CDR3 region: CASSVRPTRRRTDTQYF. The CDR3 DNA follows: TGCGCCAGCAGCGTAAGACCCACTAGACGACGCACAGATACGCAGTATTTT. The chain has TRBV4-1 and TRBJ2-3; a weak D match, TRBD2 (5 bases). The CDR3 length is 17 residues. Trimming pared 5 bases from V and 1 base from J, leaving 19 bases between. Germline CDR1 reads MGHRA; CDR2 reads YSYEKL.